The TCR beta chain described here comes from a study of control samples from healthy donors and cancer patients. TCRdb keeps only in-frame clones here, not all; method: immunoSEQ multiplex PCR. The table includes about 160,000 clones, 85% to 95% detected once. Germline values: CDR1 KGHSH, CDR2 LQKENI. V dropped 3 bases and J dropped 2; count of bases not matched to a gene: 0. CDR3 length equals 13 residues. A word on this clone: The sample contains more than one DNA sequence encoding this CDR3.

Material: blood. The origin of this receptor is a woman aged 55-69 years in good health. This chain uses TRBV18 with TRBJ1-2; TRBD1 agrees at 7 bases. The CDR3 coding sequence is TGTGCCAGCTCACCGGACAGGAACTATGGCTACACCTTC. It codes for CASSPDRNYGYTF.